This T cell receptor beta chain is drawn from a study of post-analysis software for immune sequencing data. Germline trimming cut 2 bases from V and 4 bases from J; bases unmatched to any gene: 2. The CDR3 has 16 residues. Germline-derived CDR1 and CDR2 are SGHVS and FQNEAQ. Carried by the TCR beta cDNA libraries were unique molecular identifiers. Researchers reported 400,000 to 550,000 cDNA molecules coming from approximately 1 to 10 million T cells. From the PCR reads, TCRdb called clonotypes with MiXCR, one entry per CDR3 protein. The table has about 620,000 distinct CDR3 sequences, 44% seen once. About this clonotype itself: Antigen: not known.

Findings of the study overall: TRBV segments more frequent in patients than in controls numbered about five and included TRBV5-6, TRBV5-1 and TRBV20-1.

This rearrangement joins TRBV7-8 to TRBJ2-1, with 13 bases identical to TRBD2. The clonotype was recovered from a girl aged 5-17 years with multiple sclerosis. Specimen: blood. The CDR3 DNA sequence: TGTGCCAGCAGCTTAATGGGACTAGCGGGATACAATGAGCAGTTCTTC. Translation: CASSLMGLAGYNEQFF. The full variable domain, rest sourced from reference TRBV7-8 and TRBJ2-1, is GAGVSQSPRYKVAKRGQDVALRCDPISGHVSLFWYQQALGQGPEFLTYFQNEAQLDKSGLPSDRFFAERPEGSVSTLKIQRTQQEDSAVYLCASSLMGLAGYNEQFFGPGTRLTVL.